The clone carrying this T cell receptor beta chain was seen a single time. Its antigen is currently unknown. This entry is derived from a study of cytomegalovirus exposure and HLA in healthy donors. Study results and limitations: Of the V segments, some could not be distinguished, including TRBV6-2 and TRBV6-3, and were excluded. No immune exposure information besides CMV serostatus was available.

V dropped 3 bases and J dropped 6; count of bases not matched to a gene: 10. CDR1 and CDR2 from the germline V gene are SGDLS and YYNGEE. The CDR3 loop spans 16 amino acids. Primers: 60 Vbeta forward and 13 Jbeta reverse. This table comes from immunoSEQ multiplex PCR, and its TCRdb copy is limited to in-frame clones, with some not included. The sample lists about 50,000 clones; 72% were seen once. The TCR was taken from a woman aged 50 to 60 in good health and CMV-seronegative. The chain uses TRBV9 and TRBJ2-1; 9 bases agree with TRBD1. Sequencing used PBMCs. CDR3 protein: CASSAGPGTGSNEQFF. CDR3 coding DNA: TGTGCCAGCAGCGCAGGTCCCGGGACAGGGTCCAATGAGCAGTTCTTC.